The present entry profiles one T cell receptor beta chain with its context. What it binds is not known. Germline V gene lookup returns CDR1 SEHNR and CDR2 FQNEAQ (reference sequence). Between the trimmed V and J ends, which lost 5 bases and 5 bases, there was a span of 12 bases. The CDR3 runs to 13 residues. Generated by immunoSEQ multiplex PCR, the TCRdb table keeps only in-frame clones and is missing some. The table shows tens of thousands of clones, with more than 85% occurring only once. The data were obtained in a study of OX40 agonist ivuxolimab in advanced cancers. About the study: The patients' treatment was ivuxolimab, an agonistic anti-OX40 (CD134) antibody. The diagnoses of dose-escalation patients were hepatocellular carcinoma, melanoma, renal cell or head and neck cancer.

Findings and limits, study-wide: Both CD4+ and CD8+ T cell populations in blood had undergone clonal expansion by week 6 at 0.1 to 3.0 mg/kg. Expanded peripheral T cells had an undetermined antigen specificity.

The TCR sequence derives from an adult with an advanced solid tumor such as melanoma, head and neck, liver or kidney cancer. The rearrangement uses TRBV7-9 and TRBJ1-2; maybe TRBD1 (6 bases). The sequenced sample was CD4+ or CD8+ T cells sorted from blood, obtained in a trial of the OX40 agonist ivuxolimab. In DNA form, the CDR3 reads TGTGCCAGCAGCCGGACAGAGACTTATGGCTACACCTTC. It is translated as CASSRTETYGYTF.